What follows are 32 T cell receptor beta chains derived from one specimen sequenced in a study of vaccination and CD4 T cells after COVID-19. Treatment defined: approximately 10-day PBMC culture with coronavirus spike peptide pools or control peptides (ViraFEST assay). These receptors' targets are unknown. Oncomine TCR Beta short-read sequencing was applied to DNA from cultured CD4+ T cells. One entry per CDR3 protein results from TCRdb running MiXCR on the PCR reads. The table includes 15,000 to 20,000 distinct CDR3 sequences, roughly 65% detected once. The specimen was CD4+ T cells from blood, cultured in vitro. Receptors originate from a human donor who had recovered from COVID-19.

This sequence joins TRBV20-1 and TRBJ2-7, with D perhaps assigned TRBD1 or TRBD2 (5 bases each). Per germline, CDR1 DFQATT and CDR2 SNEGSKA (reference sequence). Trimming stripped 6 bases from V and 0 bases from J, with 21 bases between. The CDR3 has 16 residues. CDR3 nucleotide sequence: TGCAGTGCGCGGACCGGGACCTCGGTCATCTCCTACGAGCAGTACTTC. Translating gives CSARTGTSVISYEQYF.

The rearrangement links TRBV27 to TRBJ2-7; no reliable D call. Per the germline V gene, CDR1 is MNHEY and CDR2 is SMNVEV (reference sequence). This CDR3 region has 15 residues. The V gene lost 4 bases and the J gene lost 1 base, with 14 bases spanning the gap. The CDR3 region has the DNA TGTGCCAGCAGTTCGCCCCCCGGGTCATCCTACGAGCAGTACTTC. Translated: CASSSPPGSSYEQYF.

CDR3 nucleotide sequence: TGCGCCAGCAGTGAGGCCCGGGACGGGAGCAATGAGCAGTTCTTC. Its protein product is CASSEARDGSNEQFF. The chain combines TRBV10-1 with TRBJ2-1, with TRBD2 as a possible D gene (6 bases). The CDR3 covers 15 residues. The germline V gene encodes CDR1 WNHNN and CDR2 SYGVQD (reference sequence). Trimming shortened V by 2 bases and J by 6 bases, and 14 bases separated the two germline ends.

The CDR3 bases are TGTGCCAGCAGTTTACGGGGGGGCAATCAGCCCCAGCATTTT. Protein: CASSLRGGNQPQHF. V gene TRBV27 combines with J gene TRBJ1-5, with D perhaps TRBD1 (5 bases). Germline V gene data show CDR1 as MNHEY and CDR2 as SMNVEV (reference sequence). This CDR3 region has 14 residues. With 2 bases removed from V and 2 bases from J, the gap between germline ends came to 7 bases.

This clonotype occurred once. The chain employs TRBV24-1 and TRBJ2-2; D is perhaps TRBD1 (5 bases). Trimming removed 0 bases at V and 4 bases at J, with 14 bases between. The CDR3 sequence is 17 residues long. Germline V gene lookup returns CDR1 KGHDR and CDR2 SFDVKD. The CDR3 spells CATSDLGLGEGTGELFF. CDR3 bases: TGTGCCACCAGTGATTTGGGGCTAGGGGAAGGCACCGGGGAGCTGTTTTTT.

The CDR3 loop is CAWSGIGSSYNEQFF. The CDR3 region has the DNA TGTGCCTGGAGTGGAATAGGGTCCTCCTACAATGAGCAGTTCTTC. This sequence joins TRBV30 and TRBJ2-1; the D is unclear. This CDR3 region has 15 residues. Germline CDR1 and CDR2: GTSNPN and SVGIG (reference sequence). V lost 1 base and J 0 bases, leaving 10 bases between the germline ends.

The chain joins TRBV30 to TRBJ2-5; D unclear. Germline V gives CDR1 GTSNPN, CDR2 SVGIG (reference sequence). The CDR3 is 12 amino acids. Trimming stripped 2 bases from V and 1 base from J, with 5 bases between. The CDR3 bases are TGTGCCTGGAGTCCCATCCAAGAGACCCAGTACTTC. Amino acids: CAWSPIQETQYF.

This chain uses TRBV15 with TRBJ1-2; D is unresolved. V shed 0 bases and J shed 4 bases, with 12 bases lying between them. CDR1 is LNHNV and CDR2 is YYDKDF in the germline V gene (reference sequence). CDR3 size: 15 residues. The CDR3 DNA sequence: TGTGCCACCAGCAGAGATCTTGTCTCTCCCTATGGCTACACCTTC. It codes for CATSRDLVSPYGYTF.

The chain links TRBV19 to TRBJ1-3; the match to TRBD1 covers 7 bases. CDR3 length: 14 amino acids. CDR1 LNHDA and CDR2 SQIVND come from the germline V gene (reference sequence). J was trimmed by 1 base and V by 3 bases; bases with no gene match: 0. This CDR3 is CASSIRGSGNTIYF. The CDR3, as DNA: TGTGCCAGTAGTATCAGGGGGTCTGGAAACACCATATATTTT.

The V call is TRBV27, the J call TRBJ2-2; TRBD1 agrees at 8 bases. V was clipped by 5 bases and J by 5 bases; unmatched bases: 10. The CDR3 consists of 16 residues. The germline gives CDR1 MNHEY, CDR2 SMNVEV (reference sequence). As DNA, the CDR3 is TGTGCCAGCAGTGCCTATCGACAGGGGAGGACCGGGGAGCTGTTTTTT. It is translated as CASSAYRQGRTGELFF.

The chain has TRBV6-5 and TRBJ2-3; 9 bases align to TRBD2. The germline V gene has CDR1 MNHEY and CDR2 SVGAGI. After removal of 2 bases from V and 3 bases from J, the junction contained 6 bases not matched to a gene. The CDR3 loop spans 16 amino acids. The CDR3 sequence is CASSYVAGGLTDTQYF. The CDR3 DNA is TGTGCCAGCAGTTACGTCGCGGGAGGGTTGACAGATACGCAGTATTTT.

This clonotype has a handful of counts. The chain is built from TRBV28 and TRBJ1-5; weak D call: TRBD1 (5 bases). The CDR3 extends over 12 amino acids. The ends were cut back, 8 bases at V and 6 bases at J, with 11 bases in the middle. The germline CDR1 and CDR2 sequences are MDHEN and SYDVKM. DNA for the CDR3: TGTGCCAGCGGAGGGGTTCCTCAGCCCCAGCATTTT. It codes for CASGGVPQPQHF.

This chain uses TRBV7-9 with TRBJ1-1; 10 nucleotides align to TRBD1. The germline V gene encodes CDR1 SEHNR and CDR2 FQNEAQ (reference sequence). The CDR3 contains 16 residues. Trimming cost V 5 bases and J 5 bases; bases outside gene matches: 11. In DNA, the CDR3 is TGTGCCAGCAGCCCATCCGGGACAGGGGTGCATACTGAAGCTTTCTTT. Amino acid sequence: CASSPSGTGVHTEAFF.

The J gene is TRBJ1-1, the V gene TRBV6-1; 7 bases align to TRBD1. The germline V gene encodes CDR1 MNHNS and CDR2 SASEGT. With V trimmed by 6 bases and J by 0 bases, 4 bases remained unmatched. CDR3 size: 14 residues. The CDR3 protein is CASSPGGMNTEAFF. In nucleotides, the CDR3 is TGTGCCAGCAGCCCAGGGGGGATGAACACTGAAGCTTTCTTT.

In this sample, this clonotype turned up a few times. The chain couples TRBV6-5 to TRBJ1-5; D ambiguous. In germline, CDR1 is MNHEY, CDR2 SVGAGI. The CDR3 is 13 residues long. The germline V and J ends were trimmed by 2 bases and 3 bases, with 5 bases remaining between them. CDR3 nucleotide sequence: TGTGCCAGCAGTTACAGGGACAATCAGCCCCAGCATTTT. This translates into CASSYRDNQPQHF.

The chain joins TRBV5-4 to TRBJ2-3; TRBD2 might be the D (5 bases). Germline V gives CDR1 SGHNT, CDR2 YYREEE (reference sequence). The CDR3 consists of 14 residues. V was trimmed by 3 bases and J by 2 bases, leaving 10 bases between them. The CDR3 loop is CASSSRAATDTQYF. The CDR3 DNA reads as TGTGCCAGCAGCTCGAGGGCGGCCACAGATACGCAGTATTTT.

This clonotype turned up a few times. V usage is TRBV7-2 and J usage is TRBJ2-7, with D unclear. CDR1 and CDR2 from the germline V gene are SGHTA and FQGNSA. The CDR3 has 11 amino acids. V shed 0 bases and J shed 6 bases, with 3 bases lying between them. The CDR3 region has the DNA TGTGCCAGCAGCTTAGCGGGCGAGCAGTACTTC. Protein: CASSLAGEQYF.

The J gene is TRBJ1-2, the V gene TRBV19; D is possibly TRBD1 (6 bases). The V end was cut by 5 bases, the J end by 6 bases, with 16 bases between. Looked up from germline, CDR1 is LNHDA and CDR2 is SQIVND (reference sequence). This CDR3 contains 14 residues. For the CDR3, the DNA is TGTGCCAGTAGTGACTACCCCAGGGGCGATGGCTACACCTTC. It yields the protein CASSDYPRGDGYTF.

The chain recombines TRBV2 with TRBJ2-5, with D possibly being TRBD2 (5 bases). In germline, CDR1 is SNHLY, CDR2 FYNNEI. The CDR3 is 14 amino acids. Trimming shortened V by 5 bases and J by 5 bases, and 15 bases separated the two germline ends. For the CDR3, the DNA is TGTGCCAGCAGTCGGGAAGGGAAGGCGGAGACCCAGTACTTC. Amino acids: CASSREGKAETQYF.

The chain carries TRBV6-1 and TRBJ2-3; 8 nucleotides align to TRBD1. V was clipped by 5 bases and J by 4 bases; unmatched bases: 5. Germline V gene sequence: CDR1 MNHNS, CDR2 SASEGT. CDR3 length: 14 amino acids. CDR3 in amino acids: CASSPGQGADTQYF. The CDR3 coding sequence is TGTGCCAGCAGTCCCGGACAGGGAGCAGATACGCAGTATTTT.

This clonotype was detected only a few times. The rearrangement joins TRBV6-2 or TRBV6-3 to TRBJ1-6; tentatively, D is TRBD1 (6 bases). V lost 6 bases to trimming and J lost 7 bases, with 16 bases between them. CDR1 and CDR2 from the germline V gene are MNHEY and SVGEGT. This CDR3 contains 15 residues. The CDR3 loop reads CASRTGSLGNSPLHF. In nucleotides, the CDR3 is TGTGCCAGCAGAACAGGGTCCCTTGGGAATTCACCCCTCCACTTT.

This rearrangement joins TRBV30 to TRBJ1-2; TRBD1 matches 10 bases. V lost 7 bases and J lost 5; bases outside the gene matches: 10. This CDR3 contains 14 residues. CDR1 GTSNPN and CDR2 SVGIG come from the germline V gene (reference sequence). DNA for the CDR3: TGTGCCTCATCCCGGGACAGGGGACGGTATGGCTACACCTTC. It specifies CASSRDRGRYGYTF.

V and J are TRBV6-2 or TRBV6-3 and TRBJ2-2; D possibly corresponds to TRBD1 (6 bases). The ends were cut back, 5 bases at V and 8 bases at J, with 9 bases in the middle. The CDR3 is made up of 12 amino acids. CDR1 and CDR2 from the germline V gene are MNHEY and SVGEGT. This chain's CDR3 is CASSPTGGELFF. The CDR3 DNA sequence: TGTGCCAGCAGTCCAACAGGGGGGGAGCTGTTTTTT.

This clonotype has just a few counts. The gene calls are TRBV7-3 and TRBJ2-5, with 8 bases matching TRBD1. Germline V CDR1 and CDR2: SGHTA, FQGTGA. This CDR3 has 13 amino acids. The trim removed 4 bases at V and 5 bases at J, leaving 3 bases unmatched. For the CDR3, the DNA is TGTGCCAGCAGCTCTACAGGGGGTGAGACCCAGTACTTC. The encoded protein is CASSSTGGETQYF. Looking up the rest from reference TRBV7-3 and TRBJ2-5 gives the full variable domain: GAGVSQTPSNKVTEKGKYVELRCDPISGHTALYWYRQSLGQGPEFLIYFQGTGAADDSGLPNDRFFAVRPEGSVSTLKIQRTERGDSAVYLCASSSTGGETQYFGPGTRLLVL.

The J gene is TRBJ2-7, the V gene TRBV7-9, with 9 bases matching TRBD1. This CDR3 has 15 amino acids. V gave up 5 bases and J gave up 5 bases; unmatched junction bases: 10. The germline gives CDR1 SEHNR, CDR2 FQNEAQ (reference sequence). The CDR3 here is CASSARGQGLHEQYF. The CDR3 bases are TGTGCCAGCAGCGCCAGGGGACAGGGTCTCCACGAGCAGTACTTC. Filled out from reference TRBV7-9 and TRBJ2-7, the complete variable domain reads DTGVSQNPRHKITKRGQNVTFRCDPISEHNRLYWYRQTLGQGPEFLTYFQNEAQLEKSRLLSDRFSAERPKGSFSTLEIQRTEQGDSAMYLCASSARGQGLHEQYFGPGTRLTVT.

A single count supports this clonotype. Mismatch with germline at one junction end may stem from a read error. The chain uses TRBV10-3 and TRBJ2-1; D tentatively fits TRBD1 or TRBD2 (6 bases each). From germline, CDR1 is ENHRY and CDR2 SYGVKD. The CDR3 has 16 amino acids. The CDR3 sequence: CTISESGERAVYEQFF. As DNA, the CDR3 is TGTACCATCAGTGAGTCAGGGGAGCGGGCCGTCTATGAGCAGTTCTTC.

The V call is TRBV7-8, the J call TRBJ2-6, with D possibly matching TRBD2 (5 bases). This CDR3 is 16 amino acids long. In germline, CDR1 is SGHVS, CDR2 FQNEAQ. The V end was cut by 5 bases, the J end by 2 bases, with 13 bases between. Written as DNA, the CDR3 is TGTGCCAGCAGCCCGAGAGGGATGACTGGGGCCAACGTCCTGACTTTC. Translated, it gives CASSPRGMTGANVLTF. Variable domain in full (rest from reference TRBV7-8 and TRBJ2-6): GAGVSQSPRYKVAKRGQDVALRCDPISGHVSLFWYQQALGQGPEFLTYFQNEAQLDKSGLPSDRFFAERPEGSVSTLKIQRTQQEDSAVYLCASSPRGMTGANVLTFGAGSRLTVL.

V and J are TRBV7-9 and TRBJ1-1; the D is unclear. CDR3 length equals 15 residues. V gave up 3 bases and J gave up 5 bases, with 16 bases separating them. Germline V CDR1 and CDR2: SEHNR, FQNEAQ (reference sequence). The CDR3 spells CASSLGLGLWTEAFF. In DNA, the CDR3 is TGTGCCAGCAGCTTGGGTTTAGGGTTGTGGACTGAAGCTTTCTTT.

DNA for the CDR3: TGTGCCAGCAGTGACTCGGCGACAGAGGCGAACACCGGGGAGCTGTTTTTT. Its protein product is CASSDSATEANTGELFF. This sequence joins TRBV6-4 and TRBJ2-2; D is possibly TRBD1 (5 bases). Germline V gene sequence: CDR1 MRHNA, CDR2 SNTAGT. V shed 0 bases and J shed 0 bases, with 11 bases lying between them. This CDR3 region has 17 residues.

This clonotype appeared once. The V and J genes are TRBV6-2 or TRBV6-3 and TRBJ1-4, with 7 bases lining up with TRBD1. Losses at the gene ends were 6 bases for V and 4 bases for J; bases not matched to a gene: 8. This CDR3 has 15 residues. Germline V lookup: CDR1 MNHEY, CDR2 SVGEGT. The CDR3 region has the DNA TGTGCCAGCAGGGAGCAGGGACAGCTTAATGAAAAACTGTTTTTT. This gives the protein CASREQGQLNEKLFF.

The chain has TRBV19 and TRBJ1-5, with no clear D. Germline V gives CDR1 LNHDA, CDR2 SQIVND (reference sequence). V was clipped by 4 bases and J by 2 bases, with 9 bases between them. The CDR3 is 14 residues long. The CDR3 DNA reads as TGTGCCAGTAGTACCCTCGGTGGCAATCAGCCCCAGCATTTT. As protein: CASSTLGGNQPQHF.

This rearrangement joins TRBV7-2 to TRBJ1-6; 9 bases match TRBD1. Germline values: CDR1 SGHTA, CDR2 FQGNSA. V was clipped by 4 bases and J by 6 bases; unmatched bases: 7. The CDR3 is made up of 16 amino acids. The CDR3 protein is CASSSPGTGTNSPLHF. The CDR3 bases are TGTGCCAGCAGCTCCCCCGGGACAGGGACTAATTCACCCCTCCACTTT.